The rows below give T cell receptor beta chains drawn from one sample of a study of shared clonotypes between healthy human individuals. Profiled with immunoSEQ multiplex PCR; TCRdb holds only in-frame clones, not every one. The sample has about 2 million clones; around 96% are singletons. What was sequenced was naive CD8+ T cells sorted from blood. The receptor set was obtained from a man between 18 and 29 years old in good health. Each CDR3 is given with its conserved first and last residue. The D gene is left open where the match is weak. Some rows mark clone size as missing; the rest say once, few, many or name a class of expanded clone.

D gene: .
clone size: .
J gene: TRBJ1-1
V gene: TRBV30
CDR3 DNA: TGTGCCTGGAATGACCCGACAGAAGACACTGAAGCTTTCTTT
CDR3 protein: CAWNDPTEDTEAFF

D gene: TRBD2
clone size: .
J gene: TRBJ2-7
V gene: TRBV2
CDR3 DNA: TGTGCCAGCAGCGCGGGACTAGTCTACGAGCAGTACTTC
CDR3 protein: CASSAGLVYEQYF

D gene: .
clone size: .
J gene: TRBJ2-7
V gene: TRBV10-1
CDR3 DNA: TGCGCCGCACTAACCAGTGGGAGACCCTACGAGCAGTACTTC
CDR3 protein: CAALTSGRPYEQYF

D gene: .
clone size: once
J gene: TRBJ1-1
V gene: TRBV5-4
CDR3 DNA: TGTGCCAGCAGCTTTTTCGGGGGTCGTGTCACTGAAGCTTTCTTT
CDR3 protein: CASSFFGGRVTEAFF

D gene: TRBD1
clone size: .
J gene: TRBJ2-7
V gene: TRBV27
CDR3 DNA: TGTGCCAGCAGTTTATTGCCGACAGGGTCAGACTACGAGCAGTACTTC
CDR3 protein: CASSLLPTGSDYEQYF

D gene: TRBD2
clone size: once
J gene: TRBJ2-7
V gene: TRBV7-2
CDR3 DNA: TGTGCCAGCAGCTTAGTAAAGGGACTAGAGTATTACGAGCAGTACTTC
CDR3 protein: CASSLVKGLEYYEQYF

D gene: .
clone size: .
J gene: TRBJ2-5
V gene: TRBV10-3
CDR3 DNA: TGTGCCATCAATGTGGGAGGCCCTCCAGAGACCCAGTACTTC
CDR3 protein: CAINVGGPPETQYF

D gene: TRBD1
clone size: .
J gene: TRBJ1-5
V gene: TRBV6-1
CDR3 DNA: TGTGCCAGCAGAGCTAGACAGGGGGAGAATCAGCCCCAGCATTTT
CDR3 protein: CASRARQGENQPQHF

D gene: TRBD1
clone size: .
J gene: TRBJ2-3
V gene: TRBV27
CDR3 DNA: TGTGCCAGCAGTTCCGGACAGGGCCCAGATACGCAGTATTTT
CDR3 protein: CASSSGQGPDTQYF

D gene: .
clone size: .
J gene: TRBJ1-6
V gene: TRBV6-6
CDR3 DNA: TGTGCCAGCAGTTTCGAGGAGGGGAATTCACCCCTCCACTTT
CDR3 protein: CASSFEEGNSPLHF

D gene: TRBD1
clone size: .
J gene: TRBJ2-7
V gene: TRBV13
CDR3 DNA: TGTGCCAGCAGCACCCGACAGGGGGCACTAGAGCAGTACTTC
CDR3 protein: CASSTRQGALEQYF

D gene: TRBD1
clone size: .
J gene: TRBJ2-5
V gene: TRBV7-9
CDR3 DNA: TGTGCCAGCAGCTTAGTGCAGGGGGCTGAGACCCAGTACTTC
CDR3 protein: CASSLVQGAETQYF

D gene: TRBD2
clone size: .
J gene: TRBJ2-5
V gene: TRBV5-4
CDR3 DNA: TGTGCCAGCACCCCCAAGGCGGTCCTAGCGGGGCAAGAGACCCAGTACTTC
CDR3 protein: CASTPKAVLAGQETQYF